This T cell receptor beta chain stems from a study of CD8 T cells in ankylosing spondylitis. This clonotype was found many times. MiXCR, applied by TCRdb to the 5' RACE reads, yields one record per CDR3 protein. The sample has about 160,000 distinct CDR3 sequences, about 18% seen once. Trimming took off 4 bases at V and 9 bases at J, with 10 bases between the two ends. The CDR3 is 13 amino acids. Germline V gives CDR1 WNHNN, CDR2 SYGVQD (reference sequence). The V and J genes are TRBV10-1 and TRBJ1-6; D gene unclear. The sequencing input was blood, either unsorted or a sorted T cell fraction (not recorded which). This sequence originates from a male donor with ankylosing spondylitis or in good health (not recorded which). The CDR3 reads CASSVGRVSPLHF. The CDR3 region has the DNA TGCGCCAGCAGTGTCGGACGGGTTTCACCCCTCCACTTT.